Each of the 17 T cell receptor beta chains below was sequenced from the same sample in a study of blood T cells in healthy people across ages. A second PCR, run for about 7 to 11 cycles, used a sample-barcoded 5' primer plus a J-beta primer mix. TCRdb processed the 5' RACE reads anew with MiXCR; each CDR3 protein has one entry. The table includes some 320,000 distinct CDR3 sequences, 27% detected once. Sample: blood. The origin of the receptors is an older woman in good health.

The table lists this clonotype with a few counts. V usage is TRBV4-2 and J usage is TRBJ2-2; D is perhaps TRBD1 (6 bases). Trimming pared 1 base from V and 3 bases from J, leaving 12 bases between. The CDR3 totals 16 residues. The germline V gene has CDR1 LGHNA and CDR2 YNFKEQ. The CDR3 DNA sequence: TGTGCCAGCAGCCAAGGTCAGGGGTTTTACACCGGGGAGCTGTTTTTT. Its protein product is CASSQGQGFYTGELFF.

This clonotype has just a few counts. The chain couples TRBV12-3 or TRBV12-4 to TRBJ1-4; TRBD1 agrees at 8 bases. The CDR3 is 14 amino acids. Losses at the gene ends were 5 bases for V and 6 bases for J; bases not matched to a gene: 5. CDR3 sequence reads: CASSGDRMDEKLFF. CDR3 DNA: TGTGCCAGCAGTGGGGACAGGATGGATGAAAAACTGTTTTTT.

V and J are TRBV11-2 and TRBJ2-5; 7 nucleotides line up with TRBD1. The germline gives CDR1 SGHAT, CDR2 FQNNGV. The CDR3 is 15 amino acids. The V gene end was trimmed by 9 bases and the J gene end by 4 bases; junction bases not matched to a gene: 14. For the CDR3, the DNA is TGTGCCAGTAGACTCTCCGGGACAGCCTTAGAGACCCAGTACTTC. Translated: CASRLSGTALETQYF.

The CDR3 is CSARPPQDTRNGELFF. The CDR3 DNA reads as TGCAGTGCTAGACCACCACAGGACACCAGAAACGGGGAGCTGTTTTTT. The chain combines TRBV20-1 with TRBJ2-2; possible D gene TRBD1, 5 bases. This CDR3 comprises 16 residues. Trimming cost V 2 bases and J 7 bases, with 20 bases left between them. Germline assignment: CDR1 DFQATT and CDR2 SNEGSKA (reference sequence).

The rearrangement joins TRBV24-1 to TRBJ2-1; perhaps TRBD2 as D (5 bases). V was pared by 3 bases and J by 5 bases, with 16 bases between. CDR3 length: 16 residues. From germline, CDR1 is KGHDR and CDR2 SFDVKD. CDR3 DNA: TGTGCCACCAGTGATCCCGCGGGTGGGTTCGACAATGAGCAGTTCTTC. Translation: CATSDPAGGFDNEQFF.

The chain links TRBV10-3 to TRBJ1-1; TRBD1 aligns across 11 bases. Losses at the gene ends were 1 base for V and 5 bases for J; bases not matched to a gene: 3. Germline CDR1 and CDR2: ENHRY and SYGVKD. The CDR3 totals 15 residues. The CDR3 is CAISELGQGGTEAFF. The CDR3 region has the DNA TGTGCCATCAGTGAGTTGGGACAGGGGGGTACTGAAGCTTTCTTT.

This chain links TRBV28 with TRBJ2-1; D gene uncertain. The J call may not be correct, given that the DNA end is closer to TRBJ2-7. The germline CDR1 and CDR2 sequences are MDHEN and SYDVKM. This CDR3 comprises 15 residues. CDR3 amino acids: CASSLGGSSYNEQYF. The CDR3 DNA is TGTGCCAGCAGTTTGGGTGGCAGCTCCTACAATGAGCAGTACTTC.

This clonotype was seen only once. CDR3 amino acids: CSARPAQLAKNIQYF. The CDR3 bases are TGCAGTGCTAGGCCCGCACAGCTAGCCAAAAACATTCAGTACTTC. The rearrangement links TRBV20-1 to TRBJ2-4; D call uncertain. V was trimmed by 3 bases and J by 0 bases, leaving 12 bases between them. This CDR3 has 15 residues. Germline V gene data show CDR1 as DFQATT and CDR2 as SNEGSKA (reference sequence).

This clonotype was seen once. Being one base from a much bigger clone, this may be a read error. The V and J genes are TRBV2 and TRBJ2-7; the match to TRBD2 covers 12 bases. The length of the CDR3 is 14 residues. The germline gives CDR1 SNHLY, CDR2 FYNNEI. The ends lost 6 bases at V and 5 bases at J; junction bases unmatched: 5. CDR3 in DNA: TGTGCCAGCAGGGTGACTAGCGGGAGCCACGAGCAGTACTTC. Protein: CASRVTSGSHEQYF.

This sequence joins TRBV9 and TRBJ2-5, with 7 bases that match TRBD2. V lost 2 bases to trimming and J lost 2 bases; unmatched junction nucleotides: 6. The CDR3 contains 15 residues. Germline V gene lookup returns CDR1 SGDLS and CDR2 YYNGEE. CDR3 loop: CASSVRGLLQETQYF. CDR3 sequence (DNA): TGTGCCAGCAGCGTGAGGGGACTACTACAAGAGACCCAGTACTTC.

This sequence joins TRBV7-9 and TRBJ1-6; maybe TRBD1 (5 bases). The CDR3 has 16 residues. The V gene lost 5 bases and the J gene lost 6 bases, with 17 bases spanning the gap. Germline CDR1 SEHNR, CDR2 FQNEAQ (reference sequence). The CDR3 here is CASSPTGMESNSPLHF. The CDR3 nucleotides read TGTGCCAGCAGCCCCACAGGTATGGAGAGTAATTCACCCCTCCACTTT.

In nucleotides, the CDR3 is TGCGCCAGCAGCTTGGGACCCGGGACCCATAGCAATCAGCCCCAGCATTTT. It specifies CASSLGPGTHSNQPQHF. J is TRBJ1-5 and V is TRBV5-1; possible D gene TRBD1, 5 bases. Germline CDR1 and CDR2: SGHRS and YFSETQ. The CDR3 loop spans 17 amino acids. The V end was cut by 0 bases, the J end by 0 bases, with 13 bases between.

This clonotype was found a few times. In DNA, the CDR3 is TGTGCCAGCAGTTTAGGTTCCGGGACAGGGGATGAAAAACTGTTTTTT. Translated: CASSLGSGTGDEKLFF. The chain combines TRBV12-3 or TRBV12-4 with TRBJ1-4; TRBD1 matches at 10 bases. This CDR3 is 16 amino acids long. V dropped 1 base and J dropped 6; count of bases not matched to a gene: 5.

This rearrangement joins TRBV5-6 to TRBJ1-1, with D unclear. V was trimmed by 2 bases and J by 8 bases, leaving 19 bases between them. Germline CDR1 SGHDT, CDR2 YYEEEE. The CDR3 spans 15 residues. The CDR3: CASSLDSGPRGEAFF. The CDR3, as DNA: TGTGCCAGCAGCTTAGATTCCGGGCCCCGAGGGGAAGCTTTCTTT.

There are a few counts of this clonotype. The rearrangement uses TRBV7-2 and TRBJ2-3; possibly TRBD1 or TRBD2 for D (5 bases each). Trimming pared 1 base from V and 7 bases from J, leaving 9 bases between. The germline V gene has CDR1 SGHTA and CDR2 FQGNSA. The CDR3 is 13 residues long. CDR3 DNA sequence: TGTGCCAGCAGCTTAGACGAGGGACATACGCAGTATTTT. Amino acids: CASSLDEGHTQYF.

The gene calls are TRBV28 and TRBJ1-1, with a tentative D call TRBD1 (5 bases). The V gene's germline CDR1 is MDHEN and CDR2 SYDVKM. The CDR3 contains 16 residues. The ends were cut back, 1 base at V and 0 bases at J, with 12 bases in the middle. The CDR3 nucleotides read TGTGCCAGCAGTTTATTGGGACTTGGGGTGAACACTGAAGCTTTCTTT. This translates into CASSLLGLGVNTEAFF. Full variable domain (remainder filled in from reference TRBV28 and TRBJ1-1): DVKVTQSSRYLVKRTGEKVFLECVQDMDHENMFWYRQDPGLGLRLIYFSYDVKMKEKGDIPEGYSVSREKKERFSLILESASTNQTSMYLCASSLLGLGVNTEAFFGQGTRLTVV.

This clonotype occurred a few times. The chain uses TRBV6-1 and TRBJ2-7; 8 bases are shared with TRBD1. Trimming took 4 bases from V and 9 from J; bases not matched to a gene: 14. The CDR3 contains 15 residues. Germline lookup yields CDR1 MNHNS and CDR2 SASEGT. This chain's CDR3 is CASSADLGQASGQYF. The CDR3 DNA is TGTGCCAGCAGTGCTGACCTGGGACAGGCAAGCGGGCAGTACTTC.